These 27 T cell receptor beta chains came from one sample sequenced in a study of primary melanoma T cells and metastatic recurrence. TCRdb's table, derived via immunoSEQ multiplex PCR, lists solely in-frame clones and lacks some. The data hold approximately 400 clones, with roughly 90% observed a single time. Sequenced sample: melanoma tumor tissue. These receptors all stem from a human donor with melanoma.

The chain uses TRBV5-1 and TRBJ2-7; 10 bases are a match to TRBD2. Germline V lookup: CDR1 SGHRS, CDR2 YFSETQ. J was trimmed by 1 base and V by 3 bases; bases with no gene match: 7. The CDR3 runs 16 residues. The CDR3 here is CASSWSSGSRSYEQYF. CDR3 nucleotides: TGCGCCAGCAGCTGGTCTAGCGGGAGTAGATCCTACGAGCAGTACTTC.

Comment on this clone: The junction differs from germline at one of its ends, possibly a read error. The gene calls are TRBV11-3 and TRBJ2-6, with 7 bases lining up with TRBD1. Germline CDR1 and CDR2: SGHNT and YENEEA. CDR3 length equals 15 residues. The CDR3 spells CASSRQGSGANALTF. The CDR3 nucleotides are TGTGCCAGCAGTAGACAGGGCTCTGGAGCCAACGCCCTGACTTTC.

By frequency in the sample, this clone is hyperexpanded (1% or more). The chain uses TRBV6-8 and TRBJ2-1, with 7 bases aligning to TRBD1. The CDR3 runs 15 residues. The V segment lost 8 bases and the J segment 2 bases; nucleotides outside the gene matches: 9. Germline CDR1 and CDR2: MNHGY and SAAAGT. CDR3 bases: TGTGCCAGCTACTTGGGGCAGGGGGCCTACAATGAGCAGTTCTTC. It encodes CASYLGQGAYNEQFF.

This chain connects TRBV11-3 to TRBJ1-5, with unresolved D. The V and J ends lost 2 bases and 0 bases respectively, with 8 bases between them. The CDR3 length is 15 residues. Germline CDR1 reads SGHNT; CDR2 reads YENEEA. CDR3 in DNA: TGTGCCAGCAGCTTAACATCGTATAGCAATCAGCCCCAGCATTTT. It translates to CASSLTSYSNQPQHF.

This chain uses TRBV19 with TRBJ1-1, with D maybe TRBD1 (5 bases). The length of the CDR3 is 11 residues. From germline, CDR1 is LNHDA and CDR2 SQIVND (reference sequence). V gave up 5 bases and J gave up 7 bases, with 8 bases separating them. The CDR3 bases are TGTGCCAGTAGTTTGGGGGATGAAGCTTTCTTT. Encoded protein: CASSLGDEAFF. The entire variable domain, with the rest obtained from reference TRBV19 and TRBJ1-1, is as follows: DGGITQSPKYLFRKEGQNVTLSCEQNLNHDAMYWYRQDPGQGLRLIYYSQIVNDFQKGDIAEGYSVSREKKESFPLTVTSAQKNPTAFYLCASSLGDEAFFGQGTRLTVV.

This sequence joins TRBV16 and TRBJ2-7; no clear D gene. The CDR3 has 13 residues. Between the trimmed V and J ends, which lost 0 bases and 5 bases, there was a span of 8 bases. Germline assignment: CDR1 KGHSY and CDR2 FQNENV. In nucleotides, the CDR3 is TGTGCCAGCAGCCAATCAGGGATCCACGAGCAGTACTTC. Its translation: CASSQSGIHEQYF.

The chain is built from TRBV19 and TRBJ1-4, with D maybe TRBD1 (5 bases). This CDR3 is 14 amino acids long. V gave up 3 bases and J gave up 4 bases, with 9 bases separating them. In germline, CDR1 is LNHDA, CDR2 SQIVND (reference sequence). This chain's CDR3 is CASSMGRLNEKLFF. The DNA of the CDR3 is TGTGCCAGTAGTATGGGACGGCTTAATGAAAAACTGTTTTTT.

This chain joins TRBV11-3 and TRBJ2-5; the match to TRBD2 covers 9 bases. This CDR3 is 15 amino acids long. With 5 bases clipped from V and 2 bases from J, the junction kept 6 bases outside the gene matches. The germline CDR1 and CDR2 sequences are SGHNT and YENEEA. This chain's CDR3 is CASSPGLAIQETQYF. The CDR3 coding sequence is TGTGCCAGCAGCCCTGGACTAGCGATTCAAGAGACCCAGTACTTC.

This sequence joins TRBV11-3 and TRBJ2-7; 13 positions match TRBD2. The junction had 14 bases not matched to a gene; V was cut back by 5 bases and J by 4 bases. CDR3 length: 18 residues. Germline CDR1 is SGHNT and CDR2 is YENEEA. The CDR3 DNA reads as TGTGCCAGCAGCCCAGTGGGACTAGCGGGACTGCGATCTTACGAGCAGTACTTC. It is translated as CASSPVGLAGLRSYEQYF.

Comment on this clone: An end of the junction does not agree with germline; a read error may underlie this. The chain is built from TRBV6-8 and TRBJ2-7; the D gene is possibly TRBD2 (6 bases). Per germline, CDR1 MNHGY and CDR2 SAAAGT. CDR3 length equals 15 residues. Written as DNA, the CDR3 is TGTGCCAGCAGAGAGAGCGGGTGGGGCTCCTACGAGCAGTACTTT. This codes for CASRESGWGSYEQYF.

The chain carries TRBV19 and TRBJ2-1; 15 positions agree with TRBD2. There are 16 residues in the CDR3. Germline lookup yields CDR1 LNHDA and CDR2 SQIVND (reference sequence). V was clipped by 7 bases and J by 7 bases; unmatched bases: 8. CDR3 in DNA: TGTGCCAGTACTTCCGGGACTAGCGGGAGGTGGAATGAGCAGTTCTTC. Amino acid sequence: CASTSGTSGRWNEQFF.

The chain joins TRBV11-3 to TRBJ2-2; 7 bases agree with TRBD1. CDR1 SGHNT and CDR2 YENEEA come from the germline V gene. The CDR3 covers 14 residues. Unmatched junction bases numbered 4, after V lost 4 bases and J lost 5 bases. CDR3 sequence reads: CASSSGQPTGELFF. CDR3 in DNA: TGTGCCAGCAGCTCGGGACAGCCAACCGGGGAGCTGTTTTTT.

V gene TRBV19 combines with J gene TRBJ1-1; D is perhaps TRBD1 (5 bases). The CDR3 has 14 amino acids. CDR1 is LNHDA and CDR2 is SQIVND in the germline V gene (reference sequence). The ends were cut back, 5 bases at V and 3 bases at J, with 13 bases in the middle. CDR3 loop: CASSPGPTDTEAFF. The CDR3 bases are TGTGCCAGTAGTCCGGGACCGACGGACACTGAAGCTTTCTTT.

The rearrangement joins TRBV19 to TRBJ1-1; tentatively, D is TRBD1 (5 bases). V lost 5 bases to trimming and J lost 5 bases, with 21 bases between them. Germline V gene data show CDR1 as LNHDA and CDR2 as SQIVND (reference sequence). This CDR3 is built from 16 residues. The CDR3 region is CASSWVRGGGRTEAFF. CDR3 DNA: TGTGCCAGTAGTTGGGTGAGGGGAGGCGGGAGGACTGAAGCTTTCTTT.

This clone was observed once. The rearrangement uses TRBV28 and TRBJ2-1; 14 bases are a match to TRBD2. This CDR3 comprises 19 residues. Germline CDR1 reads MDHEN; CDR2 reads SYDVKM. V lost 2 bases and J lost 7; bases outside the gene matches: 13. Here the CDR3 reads CASSLNKWGLAGDSNEQFF. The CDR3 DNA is TGTGCCAGCAGTTTAAATAAATGGGGACTAGCGGGAGATTCAAATGAGCAGTTCTTC.

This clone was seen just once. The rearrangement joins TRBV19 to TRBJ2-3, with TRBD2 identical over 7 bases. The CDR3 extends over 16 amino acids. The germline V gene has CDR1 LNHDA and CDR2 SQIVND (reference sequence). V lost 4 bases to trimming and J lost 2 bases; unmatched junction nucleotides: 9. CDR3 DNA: TGTGCCAGTAGTAGGGACTACACCACTAACACAGATACGCAGTATTTT. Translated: CASSRDYTTNTDTQYF.

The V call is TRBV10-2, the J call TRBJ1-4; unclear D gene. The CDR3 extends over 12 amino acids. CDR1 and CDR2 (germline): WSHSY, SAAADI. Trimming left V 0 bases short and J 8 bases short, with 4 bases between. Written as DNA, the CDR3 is TGCGCCAGCAGTGAGTCGTTCGAAAAACTGTTTTTT. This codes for CASSESFEKLFF.

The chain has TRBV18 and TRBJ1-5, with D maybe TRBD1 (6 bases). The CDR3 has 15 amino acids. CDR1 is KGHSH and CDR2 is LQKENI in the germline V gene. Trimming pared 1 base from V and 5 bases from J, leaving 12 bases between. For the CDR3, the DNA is TGTGCCAGCTCACCACAGGGGGTGAATGATCAGCCCCAGCATTTT. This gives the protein CASSPQGVNDQPQHF.

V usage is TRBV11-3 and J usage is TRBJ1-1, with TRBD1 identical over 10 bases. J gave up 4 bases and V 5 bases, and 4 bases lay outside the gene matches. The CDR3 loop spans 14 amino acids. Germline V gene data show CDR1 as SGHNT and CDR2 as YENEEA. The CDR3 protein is CASSLGQGFTEAFF. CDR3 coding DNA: TGTGCCAGCAGCCTGGGACAGGGGTTCACTGAAGCTTTCTTT.

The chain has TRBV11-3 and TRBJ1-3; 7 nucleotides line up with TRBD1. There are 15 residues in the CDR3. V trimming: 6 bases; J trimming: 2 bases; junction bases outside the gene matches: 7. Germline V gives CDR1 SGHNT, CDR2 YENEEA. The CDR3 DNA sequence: TGTGCCAGCAGGCTCGAACAGGGGACTGGAAACACCATATATTTT. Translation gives CASRLEQGTGNTIYF.

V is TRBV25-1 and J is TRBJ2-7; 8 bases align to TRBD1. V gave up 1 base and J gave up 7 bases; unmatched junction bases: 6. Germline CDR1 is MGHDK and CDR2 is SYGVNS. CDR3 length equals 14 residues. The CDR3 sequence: CASSEFQGAREQYF. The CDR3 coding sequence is TGTGCCAGCAGTGAATTCCAGGGGGCGAGGGAGCAGTACTTC.

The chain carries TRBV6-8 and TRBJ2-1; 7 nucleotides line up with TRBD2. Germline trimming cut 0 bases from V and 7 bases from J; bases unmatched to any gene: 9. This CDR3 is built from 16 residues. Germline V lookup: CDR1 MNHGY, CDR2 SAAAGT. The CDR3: CASSYSNGVGGNEQFF. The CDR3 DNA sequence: TGTGCCAGCAGTTACTCGAATGGCGTGGGGGGGAATGAGCAGTTCTTC.

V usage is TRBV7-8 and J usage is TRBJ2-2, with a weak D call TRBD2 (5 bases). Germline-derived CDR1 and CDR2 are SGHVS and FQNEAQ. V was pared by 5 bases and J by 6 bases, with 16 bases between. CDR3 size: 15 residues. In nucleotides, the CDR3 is TGTGCCAGCAGCCAAGTAATAGGAGGTGCCGGGGAGCTGTTTTTT. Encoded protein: CASSQVIGGAGELFF. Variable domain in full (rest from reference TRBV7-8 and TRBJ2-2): GAGVSQSPRYKVAKRGQDVALRCDPISGHVSLFWYQQALGQGPEFLTYFQNEAQLDKSGLPSDRFFAERPEGSVSTLKIQRTQQEDSAVYLCASSQVIGGAGELFFGEGSRLTVL.

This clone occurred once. The CDR3 DNA follows: TGTGCCAGCAGCTTGGTGGGATCTGGGGCCAACGTCCTGACTTTC. Protein product: CASSLVGSGANVLTF. J is TRBJ2-6 and V is TRBV7-6, with D unresolved. Trimming shortened V by 3 bases and J by 1 base, and 7 bases separated the two germline ends. Germline loops: CDR1 SGHVS, CDR2 FNYEAQ. This CDR3 region has 15 residues.

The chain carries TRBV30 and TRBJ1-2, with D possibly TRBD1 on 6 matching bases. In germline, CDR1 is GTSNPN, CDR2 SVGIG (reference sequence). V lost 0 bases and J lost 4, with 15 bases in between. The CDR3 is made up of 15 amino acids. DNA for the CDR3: TGTGCCTGGAGTGTATTGTCTACAGGGTCCTATGGCTACACCTTC. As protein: CAWSVLSTGSYGYTF.

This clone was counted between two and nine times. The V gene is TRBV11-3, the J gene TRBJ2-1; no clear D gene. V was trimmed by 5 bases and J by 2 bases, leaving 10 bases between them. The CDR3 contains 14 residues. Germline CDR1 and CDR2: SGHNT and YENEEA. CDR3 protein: CASSPYLTYNEQFF. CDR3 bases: TGTGCCAGCAGCCCCTATTTGACCTACAATGAGCAGTTCTTC.

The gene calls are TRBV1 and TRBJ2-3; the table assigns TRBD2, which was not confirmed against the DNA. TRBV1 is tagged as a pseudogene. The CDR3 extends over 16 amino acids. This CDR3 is CASSHQLAGASDTQYF. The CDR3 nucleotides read TGCGCCAGCAGCCACCAACTAGCGGGAGCATCAGATACGCAGTATTTT.